In this sample, the clone carrying this TCR beta chain turned up once. This sample stems from a study of blood T cell repertoires in COVID-19. Turning to the study itself: The study drew acute and convalescent COVID-19 samples from the United States, Italy and Spain. T cells, B-cell-depleted T cells, or PBMCs supplied cDNA or gDNA.

Source study methods: The assay estimated nucleated cells by amplifying reference gene primers. Measured with immunoSEQ multiplex PCR; TCRdb has only the in-frame clones, and not every one. V and J calls plus clone size are reproduced from that table; the DNA served to infer D and trimming. The sample contains about 45,000 clones, 70% to 90% of which appear only once. J lost 4 bases, V lost 3 bases, and 6 bases had no gene match. CDR1 is SGHNT and CDR2 is YYREEE in the germline V gene (reference sequence). The CDR3 loop spans 15 amino acids. This receptor was identified in a human donor in a cohort sampled during active COVID-19. The genes are TRBV5-4 and TRBJ2-7; 11 bases match TRBD1. The sample taken for sequencing was peripheral blood. CDR3 in DNA: TGTGCCAGCAGCTCGCCCGGGACAGGGGGTTACGAGCAGTACTTC. This gives the protein CASSSPGTGGYEQYF. The entire variable domain, with the rest obtained from reference TRBV5-4 and TRBJ2-7, is as follows: ETGVTQSPTHLIKTRGQQVTLRCSSQSGHNTVSWYQQALGQGPQFIFQYYREEENGRGNFPPRFSGLQFPNYSSELNVNALELDDSALYLCASSSPGTGGYEQYFGPGTRLTVT.